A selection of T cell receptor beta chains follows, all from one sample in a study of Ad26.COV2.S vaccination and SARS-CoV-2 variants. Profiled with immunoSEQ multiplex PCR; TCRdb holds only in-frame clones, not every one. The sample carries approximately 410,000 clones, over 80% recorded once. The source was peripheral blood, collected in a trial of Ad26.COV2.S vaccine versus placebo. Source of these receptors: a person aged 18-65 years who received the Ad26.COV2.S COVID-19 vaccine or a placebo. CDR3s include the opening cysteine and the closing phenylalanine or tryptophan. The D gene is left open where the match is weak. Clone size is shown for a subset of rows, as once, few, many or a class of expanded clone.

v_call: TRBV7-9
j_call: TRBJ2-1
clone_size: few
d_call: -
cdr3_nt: TGTGCCAGCAGCTTAGAAGCCCATAAACCTAATGAGCAGTTCTTC
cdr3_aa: CASSLEAHKPNEQFF

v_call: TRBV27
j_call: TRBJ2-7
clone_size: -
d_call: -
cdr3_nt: TGTGCCAGCAGTTTATCAGGATTTCCCTACGAGCAGTACTTC
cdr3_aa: CASSLSGFPYEQYF

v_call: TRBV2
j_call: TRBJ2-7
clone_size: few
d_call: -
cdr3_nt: TGTGCCAGCAGCGTGGACCGAATAGGTTTCTACGAGCAGTACTTC
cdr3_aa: CASSVDRIGFYEQYF

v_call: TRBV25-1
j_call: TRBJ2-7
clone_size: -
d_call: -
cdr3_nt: TGTGCCAGCAGGGAGGATTTGGGGTTGTACGAGCAGTACTTC
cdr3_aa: CASREDLGLYEQYF

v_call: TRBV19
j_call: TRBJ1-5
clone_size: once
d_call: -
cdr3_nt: TGTGCCAGTAGTATAAGGGGAAGCAATCAGCCCCAGCATTTT
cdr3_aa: CASSIRGSNQPQHF

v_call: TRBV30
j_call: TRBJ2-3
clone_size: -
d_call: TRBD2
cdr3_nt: TGTGCCTGGAGTCCACTAGCGGGGTTGTCAGATACGCAGTATTTT
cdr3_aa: CAWSPLAGLSDTQYF

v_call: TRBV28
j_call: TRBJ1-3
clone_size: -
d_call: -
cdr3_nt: TGTGCCAGCAGCCTACCGGCTGGGGCATCATCTGGAAACACCATATATTTT
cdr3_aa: CASSLPAGASSGNTIYF

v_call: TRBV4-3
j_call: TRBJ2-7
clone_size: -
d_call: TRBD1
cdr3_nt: TGCGCCAGCAGCCTATCCTTTAGGACAGGGGGCGCGGGGCCCTACGAGCAGTACTTC
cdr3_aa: CASSLSFRTGGAGPYEQYF

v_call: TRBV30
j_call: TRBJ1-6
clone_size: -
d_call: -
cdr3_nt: TGTGCCTGGAGTGTAACTTTCCCACCAGCCTATAATTCACCCCTCCACTTT
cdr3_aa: CAWSVTFPPAYNSPLHF

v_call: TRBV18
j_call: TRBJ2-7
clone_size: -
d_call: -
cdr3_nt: TGTGCCAGCTCACCACTCGCAGGGCCAAAGACCTACGAGCAGTACTTC
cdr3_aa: CASSPLAGPKTYEQYF

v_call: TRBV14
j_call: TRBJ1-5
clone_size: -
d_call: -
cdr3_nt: TGTGCCAGCAGCCCTAACTACAGGGAAAATCAGCCCCAGCATTTT
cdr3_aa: CASSPNYRENQPQHF

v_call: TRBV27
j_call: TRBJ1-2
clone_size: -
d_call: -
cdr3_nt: TGTGCCAGCAGTTTCGGCGGTTACTATGGCTACACCTTC
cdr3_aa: CASSFGGYYGYTF

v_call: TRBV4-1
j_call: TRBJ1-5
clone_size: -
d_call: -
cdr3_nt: TGCGCCAGCAGCCAGGCCCGGTGGGATGGCAATCAGCCCCAGCATTTT
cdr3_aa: CASSQARWDGNQPQHF

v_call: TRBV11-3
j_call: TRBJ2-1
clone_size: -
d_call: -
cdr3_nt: TGTGCCAGCAGCTCCTCCTCATTGGACAATGAGCAGTTCTTC
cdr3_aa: CASSSSSLDNEQFF

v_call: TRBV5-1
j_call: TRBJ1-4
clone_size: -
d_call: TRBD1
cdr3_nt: TGCGCCAGCAGCCTCGGGACAGGGGAAGAAAAACTGTTTTTT
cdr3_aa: CASSLGTGEEKLFF

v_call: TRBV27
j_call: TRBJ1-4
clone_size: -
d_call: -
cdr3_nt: TGTGCCAGCAGTTCCCTTCGGGCAGGGAATGAAAAACTGTTTTTT
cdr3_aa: CASSSLRAGNEKLFF